Shown below are 19 T cell receptor beta chains from a single sample sequenced in a study of beta chain features in type 1 diabetes. Overall study findings and caveats: There was a moderate but significant shortening of TCRB CDR3s in all four CD4+ subsets of Type 1 diabetes patients.

No cognate antigen is known for these TCRs. Sequencing targeted expressed TCRB transcripts, as all isolated RNA had been reverse transcribed. Sequencing was performed with immunoSEQ multiplex PCR; in TCRdb, only in-frame clones are kept and a portion is missing. The sample records hundreds of thousands of clones, roughly a tenth being singletons. The sample comprised naive CD4+ T cells from blood. The origin of the receptors is a young man with type 1 diabetes.

This clone appeared a few times. The chain carries TRBV6-6 and TRBJ2-5; D unresolved. The CDR3 consists of 12 residues. The V gene's germline CDR1 is MNHNY and CDR2 SVGAGI (reference sequence). V shed 4 bases and J shed 5 bases, with 8 bases lying between them. The CDR3 protein is CASSSTLETQYF. CDR3 bases: TGTGCCAGCAGTTCGACTCTGGAGACCCAGTACTTC.

The genes are TRBV15 and TRBJ2-7; TRBD1 agrees at 9 bases. Germline V gene sequence: CDR1 LNHNV, CDR2 YYDKDF (reference sequence). The J segment lost 3 bases and the V segment lost 4 bases, leaving 4 bases of the junction unmatched. The CDR3 consists of 14 residues. CDR3 bases: TGTGCCACCAGCATACCGGGACAGGGCTACGAGCAGTACTTC. Amino acids: CATSIPGQGYEQYF.

This clone was observed a handful of times. J is TRBJ1-5 and V is TRBV5-8; tentatively, D is TRBD1 (5 bases). The V end lost 4 bases, the J end lost 7 bases, and 15 bases lay between the germline ends. The CDR3 spans 14 residues. Germline CDR1 and CDR2: SGHTS and YDEGEE. This chain's CDR3 is CASSPDPEGQPQHF. CDR3 nucleotide sequence: TGTGCCAGCAGCCCAGACCCGGAGGGGCAGCCCCAGCATTTT. The full variable domain, in which reference TRBV5-8 and TRBJ1-5 provide the parts outside the CDR3, is EAGVTQSPTHLIKTRGQQATLRCSPISGHTSVYWYQQALGLGLQFLLWYDEGEERNRGNFPPRFSGRQFPNYSSELNVNALELEDSALYLCASSPDPEGQPQHFGDGTRLSIL.

A few counts support this clone. In the same sample, other DNA sequences code for this CDR3. The gene calls are TRBV9 and TRBJ1-3; D not resolved. CDR3 length: 14 amino acids. V lost 2 bases, J lost 0 bases, and 6 bases lay in between. The germline V gene has CDR1 SGDLS and CDR2 YYNGEE. The CDR3 region has the DNA TGTGCCAGCAGCGTCTCGGGCTCTGGAAACACCATATATTTT. The encoded protein is CASSVSGSGNTIYF.

This clone was seen a handful of times. The chain uses TRBV7-9 and TRBJ2-1, with D perhaps TRBD2 (7 bases). Deletions cut 5 bases from V and 6 bases from J, with 20 bases between. The CDR3 sequence is 16 residues long. CDR1 and CDR2 (germline): SEHNR, FQNEAQ (reference sequence). This chain's CDR3 is CASSARGQRGTNEQFF. In DNA form, the CDR3 reads TGTGCCAGCAGCGCCCGCGGACAGCGGGGTACCAATGAGCAGTTCTTC.

The sample holds a few counts of this clone. V gene TRBV4-1 combines with J gene TRBJ2-6; 8 bases agree with TRBD1. The V segment lost 1 base and the J segment 4 bases; nucleotides outside the gene matches: 9. The CDR3 runs to 18 residues. Per the germline V gene, CDR1 is MGHRA and CDR2 is YSYEKL. The CDR3 sequence: CASSQVPGGLGGANVLTF. The CDR3 nucleotides are TGCGCCAGCAGCCAAGTCCCAGGGGGCTTGGGAGGGGCCAACGTCCTGACTTTC.

In its sample, this clone was seen a few times. The V gene is TRBV5-1, the J gene TRBJ2-5, with a possible D match to TRBD2 (6 bases). Germline V lookup: CDR1 SGHRS, CDR2 YFSETQ. The length of the CDR3 is 12 residues. The germline V and J ends were trimmed by 7 bases and 2 bases, with 9 bases remaining between them. CDR3 residues: CASGRGQETQYF. The CDR3 region has the DNA TGCGCCAGCGGGCGGGGTCAAGAGACCCAGTACTTC.

This clone was counted only a few times. This chain connects TRBV5-1 to TRBJ2-7; D may be TRBD2 (7 bases). CDR3 length equals 16 residues. V gave up 4 bases and J gave up 0 bases, with 17 bases separating them. Germline CDR1 SGHRS, CDR2 YFSETQ. The CDR3, as DNA: TGCGCCAGCAGCGTTCTCGGGGGGCGTAGCTCCTACGAGCAGTACTTC. It translates to CASSVLGGRSSYEQYF.

This clone was counted a few times. This chain links TRBV7-2 with TRBJ2-3; 10 bases agree with TRBD2. The length of the CDR3 is 16 residues. The V gene end was trimmed by 5 bases and the J gene end by 6 bases; junction bases not matched to a gene: 11. Germline V gene lookup returns CDR1 SGHTA and CDR2 FQGNSA. CDR3 DNA: TGTGCCAGCAGCCAAGAAGCGGGGGGGGTTCTTGATACGCAGTATTTT. As protein: CASSQEAGGVLDTQYF.

This clone was seen only a few times. In DNA, the CDR3 is TGTGCCAGCAGCGTAGAAGGGACTCACGGAGATACGCAGTATTTT. Translating gives CASSVEGTHGDTQYF. This sequence joins TRBV9 and TRBJ2-3; weak D call: TRBD2 (6 bases). Germline-derived CDR1 and CDR2 are SGDLS and YYNGEE. This CDR3 has 15 amino acids. Trimming removed 0 bases at V and 5 bases at J, with 13 bases between.

The V gene is TRBV11-1, the J gene TRBJ1-3; D gene unclear. The CDR3 runs to 15 residues. Looked up from germline, CDR1 is SGHAT and CDR2 is FQDESV (reference sequence). V gave up 0 bases and J gave up 4 bases, with 10 bases separating them. The CDR3 region is CASSLAEDLGNTIYF. DNA for the CDR3: TGTGCCAGCAGCTTAGCCGAGGATCTCGGAAACACCATATATTTT.

This clone came up a few times. CDR3 residues: CASSLRQAGANVLTF. The CDR3 bases are TGTGCCAGCAGCTTAAGACAGGCTGGGGCCAACGTCCTGACTTTC. The J gene is TRBJ2-6, the V gene TRBV7-2; TRBD1 might be the D (6 bases). The CDR3 runs to 15 residues. The germline CDR1 and CDR2 sequences are SGHTA and FQGNSA. V was pared by 2 bases and J by 2 bases, with 7 bases between.

This clone turned up a few times. The J gene is TRBJ1-2, the V gene TRBV5-6, with D unclear. V gave up 0 bases and J gave up 1 base, with 4 bases separating them. CDR3 length: 13 amino acids. Germline V CDR1 and CDR2: SGHDT, YYEEEE. Written as DNA, the CDR3 is TGTGCCAGCAGCTTGGCCAGTAACTATGGCTACACCTTC. Its translation: CASSLASNYGYTF.

As concerns this clone: Within the sample, other DNA sequences also encode this same CDR3. This sequence joins TRBV5-1 and TRBJ2-3; D not resolved. The ends were cut back, 4 bases at V and 1 base at J, with 4 bases in the middle. The germline V gene encodes CDR1 SGHRS and CDR2 YFSETQ. CDR3 length equals 12 residues. The CDR3 bases are TGCGCCAGCAGCCCTGGCACAGATACGCAGTATTTT. It specifies CASSPGTDTQYF.

This clone was seen more than once but under ten times. The chain joins TRBV5-1 to TRBJ2-7; 10 bases match TRBD1. Trimming cost V 2 bases and J 6 bases; bases outside gene matches: 11. Germline loops: CDR1 SGHRS, CDR2 YFSETQ. This CDR3 contains 16 residues. The CDR3 coding sequence is TGCGCCAGCAGCTTCACTCCGGGACAGGGGCTCGTCGAGCAGTACTTC. Residues: CASSFTPGQGLVEQYF.

There are a few counts of this clone. The rearrangement uses TRBV7-2 and TRBJ1-2; D may be TRBD1 (6 bases). Germline CDR1 and CDR2: SGHTA and FQGNSA. Trimming took 3 bases from V and 2 from J, leaving 7 bases between them. This CDR3 is 13 amino acids long. Written as DNA, the CDR3 is TGTGCCAGCAGCTTCGACAGGAACTATGGCTACACCTTC. Protein sequence: CASSFDRNYGYTF.

The chain recombines TRBV7-3 with TRBJ2-7; 9 bases fit TRBD2. From germline, CDR1 is SGHTA and CDR2 FQGTGA. The ends lost 3 bases at V and 4 bases at J; junction bases unmatched: 4. This CDR3 contains 14 residues. CDR3 sequence reads: CASSFITSGYEQYF. CDR3 DNA sequence: TGTGCCAGCAGCTTCATCACTAGCGGGTACGAGCAGTACTTC.

The chain uses TRBV5-6 and TRBJ2-5; a possible D gene is TRBD2 (6 bases). CDR3 size: 13 residues. Between the trimmed V and J ends, which lost 5 bases and 5 bases, there was a span of 13 bases. CDR1 is SGHDT and CDR2 is YYEEEE in the germline V gene. CDR3 residues: CASRGLGLETQYF. In nucleotides, the CDR3 is TGTGCCAGCAGGGGGCTGGGACTGGAGACCCAGTACTTC.

The chain recombines TRBV30 with TRBJ1-1; D unresolved. The germline V gene encodes CDR1 GTSNPN and CDR2 SVGIG (reference sequence). The CDR3 sequence is 11 residues long. Trimming shortened V by 4 bases and J by 5 bases, and 8 bases separated the two germline ends. The CDR3 bases are TGTGCCTGGACTGGGGAGACTGAAGCTTTCTTT. Protein product: CAWTGETEAFF. The full variable domain, completed using reference TRBV30 and TRBJ1-1, is SQTIHQWPATLVQPVGSPLSLECTVEGTSNPNLYWYRQAAGRGLQLLFYSVGIGQISSEVPQNLSASRPQDRQFILSSKKLLLSDSGFYLCAWTGETEAFFGQGTRLTVV.